This passage covers 19 T cell receptor beta chains from one sample sequenced in a study of OX40 agonist ivuxolimab in advanced cancers. Profiled with immunoSEQ multiplex PCR; TCRdb holds only in-frame clones, not every one. The table has 47,000 or so clones, around nine tenths seen once. This specimen consisted of CD4+ or CD8+ T cells sorted from blood, obtained in a trial of the OX40 agonist ivuxolimab. The receptor set was obtained from an adult with an advanced solid tumor such as melanoma, head and neck, liver or kidney cancer.

The DNA of the CDR3 is TGTGCCAGCAGCCCTAGGGACAGGGGGCAGGCTAATGAAAAACTGTTTTTT. It is translated as CASSPRDRGQANEKLFF. The genes are TRBV4-2 and TRBJ1-4; 12 positions match TRBD1. Germline CDR1 LGHNA, CDR2 YNFKEQ. This CDR3 has 17 residues. V dropped 4 bases and J dropped 3; count of bases not matched to a gene: 6.

This clone was detected only once. This chain links TRBV28 with TRBJ1-2; D remains ambiguous. The CDR3 is 15 amino acids. Trimming removed 3 bases at V and 7 bases at J, with 18 bases between. Germline V lookup: CDR1 MDHEN, CDR2 SYDVKM. CDR3 residues: CASSFKGNAGRGYTF. CDR3 sequence (DNA): TGTGCCAGCAGTTTTAAGGGAAATGCGGGCCGTGGCTACACCTTC.

CDR3 amino acids: CASSPSGTSGGRYEQYF. The CDR3 nucleotides are TGTGCCAGCTCACCCTCCGGGACTAGCGGGGGCCGATACGAGCAGTACTTC. The chain carries TRBV18 and TRBJ2-7; TRBD2 matches 14 bases. The CDR3 covers 17 residues. The germline V gene encodes CDR1 KGHSH and CDR2 LQKENI. J gave up 4 bases and V 3 bases, and 8 bases lay outside the gene matches.

There are a few counts of this clone. This chain uses TRBV15 with TRBJ1-1, with D hard to call. The CDR3 has 11 residues. Germline V lookup: CDR1 LNHNV, CDR2 YYDKDF (reference sequence). Trimming stripped 2 bases from V and 4 bases from J, with 2 bases between. The CDR3 DNA reads as TGTGCCACCAGCAGAACCACTGAAGCTTTCTTT. This gives the protein CATSRTTEAFF.

This chain joins TRBV7-9 and TRBJ1-4; D not resolved. Germline V gives CDR1 SEHNR, CDR2 FQNEAQ (reference sequence). CDR3 length: 14 residues. The ends were cut back, 1 base at V and 2 bases at J, with 5 bases in the middle. This CDR3 is CASSLVVTNEKLFF. The DNA for the CDR3 is TGTGCCAGCAGCTTAGTCGTCACTAATGAAAAACTGTTTTTT.

This chain joins TRBV28 and TRBJ1-1; 7 bases match TRBD1. V dropped 7 bases and J dropped 1; count of bases not matched to a gene: 6. The CDR3 is made up of 14 amino acids. Looked up from germline, CDR1 is MDHEN and CDR2 is SYDVKM. CDR3 protein: CASTVDRTNTEAFF. CDR3 coding DNA: TGTGCCAGCACCGTGGACAGGACGAACACTGAAGCTTTCTTT.

This chain uses TRBV6-1 with TRBJ2-7; no reliable D call. The CDR3 extends over 15 amino acids. Between the trimmed V and J ends, which lost 0 bases and 0 bases, there was a span of 9 bases. Germline CDR1 MNHNS, CDR2 SASEGT. The CDR3 DNA is TGTGCCAGCAGTGAAGCGGGCAGCCTCTCCTACGAGCAGTACTTC. Amino acids: CASSEAGSLSYEQYF.

This clone was counted a single time. V usage is TRBV4-3 and J usage is TRBJ1-5, with unresolved D. CDR3 size: 15 residues. V was cut by 4 bases and J by 6 bases, with 16 bases left in between. The germline CDR1 and CDR2 sequences are LGHNA and YSLEER. CDR3 bases: TGCGCCAGCAGCCCCGTGCTAAGTTCCAGTCAGCCCCAGCATTTT. Translated: CASSPVLSSSQPQHF.

V usage is TRBV19 and J usage is TRBJ1-2; tentative D call: TRBD1 (5 bases). The germline CDR1 and CDR2 sequences are LNHDA and SQIVND (reference sequence). V was pared by 8 bases and J by 7 bases, with 14 bases between. This CDR3 region has 12 residues. CDR3: CASRLPGGGYTF. The CDR3 coding sequence is TGTGCCAGTCGTCTCCCCGGGGGTGGCTACACCTTC.

The V and J genes are TRBV5-5 and TRBJ1-1, with D maybe TRBD1 (5 bases). The length of the CDR3 is 15 residues. The V end was cut by 2 bases, the J end by 0 bases, with 11 bases between. The germline gives CDR1 SGHKS, CDR2 YYEKEE (reference sequence). The CDR3 DNA reads as TGTGCCAGCAGCTTTCGAGGGGTCGTGAACACTGAAGCTTTCTTT. Its translation is CASSFRGVVNTEAFF.

This clone was found once. The J gene is TRBJ1-2, the V gene TRBV5-8; no firm D call. The CDR3 totals 12 residues. V dropped 1 base and J dropped 0 bases, with 1 base sitting between them. CDR1 is SGHTS and CDR2 is YDEGEE in the germline V gene. As DNA, the CDR3 is TGTGCCAGCAGCTTGACTAACTATGGCTACACCTTC. It encodes CASSLTNYGYTF. Supplemented by reference TRBV5-8 and TRBJ1-2, the full variable domain reads EAGVTQSPTHLIKTRGQQATLRCSPISGHTSVYWYQQALGLGLQFLLWYDEGEERNRGNFPPRFSGRQFPNYSSELNVNALELEDSALYLCASSLTNYGYTFGSGTRLTVV.

The genes are TRBV15 and TRBJ2-1; D perhaps matches TRBD2 (5 bases). Germline loops: CDR1 LNHNV, CDR2 YYDKDF (reference sequence). There are 14 residues in the CDR3. Trimming left V 5 bases short and J 4 bases short, with 12 bases between. The CDR3 DNA is TGTGCCACCAGCTGGGAGCGGAGTTACAATGAGCAGTTCTTC. It specifies CATSWERSYNEQFF.

The V and J genes are TRBV21-1 and TRBJ2-1; the table names TRBD2, a call not compared with the DNA. TRBV21-1 counts as a pseudogene. The CDR3 extends over 17 amino acids. CDR3: CASSKGLAGRDYNEQFF. The CDR3 nucleotides read TGTGCCAGCAGTAAAGGGCTAGCGGGAAGAGACTACAATGAGCAGTTCTTC.

The V call is TRBV6-5, the J call TRBJ2-7; TRBD2 is a possible D gene (6 bases). The germline CDR1 and CDR2 sequences are MNHEY and SVGAGI. V was trimmed by 5 bases and J by 6 bases, leaving 11 bases between them. CDR3 length equals 12 residues. The CDR3: CASSLWGVEQYF. CDR3 nucleotide sequence: TGTGCCAGCAGTCTGTGGGGGGTCGAGCAGTACTTC.

A note on this clone: This same CDR3 is encoded by further DNA sequences in the sample. The chain joins TRBV29-1 to TRBJ2-1; D gene ambiguous. Per the germline V gene, CDR1 is SQVTM and CDR2 is ANQGSEA. Trimming took off 6 bases at V and 5 bases at J, with 11 bases between the two ends. This CDR3 contains 12 residues. CDR3 in DNA: TGCAGCGTCGGGCCCCCGAACAATGAGCAGTTCTTC. It is translated as CSVGPPNNEQFF.

J is TRBJ2-5 and V is TRBV5-5; the D is unclear. V was shortened by 0 bases and J by 6 bases, with 12 bases between the two germline ends. Germline V lookup: CDR1 SGHKS, CDR2 YYEKEE (reference sequence). The CDR3 runs 14 residues. The DNA for the CDR3 is TGTGCCAGCAGCTTGGTAGCCGAAGGAAAGACCCAGTACTTC. Protein sequence: CASSLVAEGKTQYF.

This clone was found a few times. The V call is TRBV6-5, the J call TRBJ1-6, with 7 bases lining up with TRBD1. J was trimmed by 10 bases and V by 7 bases; bases with no gene match: 13. The CDR3 contains 15 residues. Germline lookup yields CDR1 MNHEY and CDR2 SVGAGI. The CDR3 nucleotides are TGTGCCAGCACTAATGACAGGGAATACGGATCACCCCTCCACTTT. It specifies CASTNDREYGSPLHF.

This sequence joins TRBV19 and TRBJ1-1; D is unclear. This CDR3 contains 16 residues. CDR1 and CDR2 (germline): LNHDA, SQIVND (reference sequence). The V and J ends lost 6 bases and 1 base respectively, with 18 bases between them. CDR3 sequence (DNA): TGTGCCAGTAGCAACACCCAAGGAAAAGGGAACACTGAAGCTTTCTTT. Its protein is CASSNTQGKGNTEAFF.

V and J are TRBV5-1 and TRBJ1-2; 7 bases agree with TRBD1. The CDR3 consists of 15 residues. Trimming removed 6 bases from V and 0 bases from J; junction bases left unmatched: 8. CDR1 and CDR2 (germline): SGHRS, YFSETQ. CDR3 bases: TGCGCCAGCAACCCCGACAGGGTACCTAACTATGGCTACACCTTC. As protein: CASNPDRVPNYGYTF.